The source of this T cell receptor (beta chain) is a study of post-analysis software for immune sequencing data. At the level of the study: Patients had relapsing-remitting, secondary progressive or progressive-relapsing multiple sclerosis; some lacked subtype.

Study results and caveats: Under F measure analysis, samples from one preparation batch co-clustered strongly.

Notes on this clonotype: Its antigen remains unknown.

Sequencing libraries made from TCR beta cDNA carried unique molecular identifiers. TCRdb recomputed calls from the PCR reads with MiXCR, one row per CDR3 protein. The sample shows over 250,000 distinct CDR3 sequences, 36% of them seen only once. The TCR originated in a girl between 10 and 17 years old with multiple sclerosis. Sequenced material: blood.

CDR3 residues: CASTKGGGYTDTQYF. CDR3 nucleotide sequence: TGTGCCAGCACTAAAGGTGGCGGATACACAGATACGCAGTATTTT. The gene calls are TRBV9 and TRBJ2-3; D uncertain. Germline-derived CDR1 and CDR2 are SGDLS and YYNGEE. This CDR3 spans 15 amino acids. Trimming stripped 6 bases from V and 2 bases from J, with 16 bases between. Full variable domain (missing parts from reference TRBV9 and TRBJ2-3): DSGVTQTPKHLITATGQRVTLRCSPRSGDLSVYWYQQSLDQGLQFLIQYYNGEERAKGNILERFSAQQFPDLHSELNLSSLELGDSALYFCASTKGGGYTDTQYFGPGTRLTVL.